The T cell receptor (beta chain) under discussion was sequenced for a study of CDR3 diversity in severe acne. TCRdb re-derived calls from the PCR reads in MiXCR, one entry per CDR3 protein. In the table there are about 90,000 distinct CDR3 sequences, about half of which are singletons. CDR1 is MNHEY and CDR2 is SVGAGI in the germline V gene. V gave up 0 bases and J gave up 2 bases; unmatched junction bases: 10. This CDR3 has 19 amino acids. The chain employs TRBV6-5 and TRBJ2-2, with TRBD2 matching over 9 bases. The clonotype originates from a male donor in good health, serving as a control. Sequencing was performed on blood. The CDR3 DNA reads as TGTGCCAGCAGTTACTCTACGGGCAGACTAGCGGTTAACACCGGGGAGCTGTTTTTT. It encodes CASSYSTGRLAVNTGELFF.